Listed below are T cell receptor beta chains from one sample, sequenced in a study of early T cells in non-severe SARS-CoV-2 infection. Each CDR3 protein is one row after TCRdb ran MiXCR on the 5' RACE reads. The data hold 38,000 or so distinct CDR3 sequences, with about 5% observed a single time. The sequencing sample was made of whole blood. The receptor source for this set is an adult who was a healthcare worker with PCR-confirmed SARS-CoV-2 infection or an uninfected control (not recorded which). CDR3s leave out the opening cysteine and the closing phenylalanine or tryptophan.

CDR3: ASSFQGAGGYT
J: TRBJ1-2
length: 11
V: TRBV12-3/TRBV12-4

CDR3: ASSLWDIGANVLT
J: TRBJ2-6
length: 13
V: TRBV3-1

CDR3: SHLAGEGYNEQF
J: TRBJ2-1
length: 12
V: TRBV29-1

CDR3: ASSFGAENTIY
J: TRBJ1-3
length: 11
V: TRBV11-2

CDR3: ASSQDGATQSPLH
J: TRBJ1-6
length: 13
V: TRBV4-2

CDR3: ASSVGGEKYNEQF
J: TRBJ2-1
length: 13
V: TRBV9

CDR3: ASSLDRGMVPQH
J: TRBJ1-5
length: 12
V: TRBV12-3/TRBV12-4

CDR3: ASSLDYEQY
J: TRBJ2-7
length: 9
V: TRBV11-2

CDR3: ASSPPRSSRGDNEQF
J: TRBJ2-1
length: 15
V: TRBV7-6

CDR3: SASPQPSNYGYT
J: TRBJ1-2
length: 12
V: TRBV20-1

CDR3: ASSPTGATTGELF
J: TRBJ2-2
length: 13
V: TRBV19

CDR3: ASVKGRGVTYEQY
J: TRBJ2-7
length: 13
V: TRBV6-6

CDR3: ASSSAYTGELF
J: TRBJ2-2
length: 11
V: TRBV11-3

CDR3: SVRGQAGHEQY
J: TRBJ2-7
length: 11
V: TRBV29-1

CDR3: ASSHDPTGGETQY
J: TRBJ2-5
length: 13
V: TRBV5-1

CDR3: AWSAGTLDYGYT
J: TRBJ1-2
length: 12
V: TRBV30

CDR3: SARPGLAGGSEQF
J: TRBJ2-1
length: 13
V: TRBV20-1

CDR3: ASGQTRGGYT
J: TRBJ1-2
length: 10
V: TRBV12-3/TRBV12-4

CDR3: ASSEEVTSPLH
J: TRBJ1-6
length: 11
V: TRBV6-1

CDR3: ASSPADRRNTGELF
J: TRBJ2-2
length: 14
V: TRBV18

CDR3: ASSLAPPGNEQF
J: TRBJ2-1
length: 12
V: TRBV5-1

CDR3: ASSIVGGDEQF
J: TRBJ2-1
length: 11
V: TRBV19

CDR3: ASSGTGNSPLH
J: TRBJ1-6
length: 11
V: TRBV9

CDR3: ASSYSGVNTQY
J: TRBJ2-3
length: 11
V: TRBV6-2/TRBV6-3

CDR3: ASSDGRVRADTQY
J: TRBJ2-3
length: 13
V: TRBV7-9

CDR3: SVEEPGTQY
J: TRBJ2-5
length: 9
V: TRBV29-1

CDR3: ASSLGGTVARGGANVLT
J: TRBJ2-6
length: 17
V: TRBV5-6

CDR3: ASSQVPTEAF
J: TRBJ1-1
length: 10
V: TRBV3-1

CDR3: ASSPLGTRGTTPLNYGYT
J: TRBJ1-2
length: 18
V: TRBV18

CDR3: ASSLGQGIYEQY
J: TRBJ2-7
length: 12
V: TRBV5-5

CDR3: ASSLAPTSGGADTQY
J: TRBJ2-3
length: 15
V: TRBV7-9

CDR3: ASRRTFDQPQH
J: TRBJ1-5
length: 11
V: TRBV5-1

CDR3: ATSGRQGEQPQH
J: TRBJ1-5
length: 12
V: TRBV15

CDR3: ASSEGNPGNTIY
J: TRBJ1-3
length: 12
V: TRBV6-1

CDR3: ASSDGQAENTEAF
J: TRBJ1-1
length: 13
V: TRBV7-9

CDR3: ASNTGTAYNEQF
J: TRBJ2-1
length: 12
V: TRBV19

CDR3: ASSPVGGEDYGYT
J: TRBJ1-2
length: 13
V: TRBV3-1

CDR3: ASSPRGTGTTEAF
J: TRBJ1-1
length: 13
V: TRBV6-2/TRBV6-3

CDR3: ASSQGSSNQPQH
J: TRBJ1-5
length: 12
V: TRBV3-1

CDR3: ASSSTGTGDTEAF
J: TRBJ1-1
length: 13
V: TRBV7-9

CDR3: ASSSGTSTEAF
J: TRBJ1-1
length: 11
V: TRBV7-6

CDR3: AWKPGVRGDTQY
J: TRBJ2-3
length: 12
V: TRBV30

CDR3: ASSQGDRGGPLYSNQPQH
J: TRBJ1-5
length: 18
V: TRBV14

CDR3: ASSIRTPPYEQY
J: TRBJ2-7
length: 12
V: TRBV7-9

CDR3: ASSLGLWRTGELF
J: TRBJ2-2
length: 13
V: TRBV19

CDR3: ATSFGALSTDTQY
J: TRBJ2-3
length: 13
V: TRBV2

CDR3: SAYYGGSGGTYEQY
J: TRBJ2-7
length: 14
V: TRBV20-1

CDR3: ASSLGSISSGANVLT
J: TRBJ2-6
length: 15
V: TRBV7-8

CDR3: ASSQEGSDTQY
J: TRBJ2-3
length: 11
V: TRBV5-1

CDR3: SARARGGNTEAF
J: TRBJ1-1
length: 12
V: TRBV20-1

CDR3: ASSPLETGAAGNTIY
J: TRBJ1-3
length: 15
V: TRBV7-8

CDR3: AISEGTDQPQH
J: TRBJ1-5
length: 11
V: TRBV10-3

CDR3: ASSQVGRSSYEQY
J: TRBJ2-7
length: 13
V: TRBV4-2

CDR3: ASGDSSSYNSPLH
J: TRBJ1-6
length: 13
V: TRBV12-3/TRBV12-4

CDR3: ASSLRLSEKLF
J: TRBJ1-4
length: 11
V: TRBV13